This TCR beta chain emerged from a study of identical twins. Study outcomes and limitations: Out-of-frame sharing of TCR alpha in monozygotic twins was underestimated by models. Excess sharing between twins was weaker in beta out-of-frame sequences.

Note on this clonotype: No antigen is known for it.

A universal primer site was incorporated via template switching, and the cDNA contained unique molecular identifiers. TCRdb passed the 5' RACE reads through MiXCR, listing each CDR3 protein once. This table has around 490,000 distinct CDR3 sequences, 20% to 25% appearing once. These data were likewise used in another study, on yellow fever vaccine responses in identical twins.

Sequenced input: CD4+ T cells sorted from blood. This sequence was found in a woman between 18 and 30 years old in good health.

In nucleotides, the CDR3 is TGTGCCAGCAGTCGCTCGGGGAGTGGCACAGATACGCAGTATTTT. This translates into CASSRSGSGTDTQYF. The V and J genes are TRBV3-1 and TRBJ2-3, with D tentatively TRBD2 (5 bases). This CDR3 region has 15 residues. The ends were cut back, 6 bases at V and 1 base at J, with 14 bases in the middle. Germline lookup yields CDR1 LGHDT and CDR2 YNNKEL (reference sequence).